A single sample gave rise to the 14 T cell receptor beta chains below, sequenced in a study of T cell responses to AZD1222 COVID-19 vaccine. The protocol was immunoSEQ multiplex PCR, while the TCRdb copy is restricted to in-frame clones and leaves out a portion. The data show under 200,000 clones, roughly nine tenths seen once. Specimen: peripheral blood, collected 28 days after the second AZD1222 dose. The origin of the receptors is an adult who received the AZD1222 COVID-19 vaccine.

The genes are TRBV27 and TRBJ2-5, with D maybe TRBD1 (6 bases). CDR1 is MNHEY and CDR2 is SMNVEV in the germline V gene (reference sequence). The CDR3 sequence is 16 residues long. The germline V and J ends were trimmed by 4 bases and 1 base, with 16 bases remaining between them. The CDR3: CASSSRLQGVQETQYF. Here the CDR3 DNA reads TGTGCCAGCAGTTCCCGCCTACAGGGTGTCCAAGAGACCCAGTACTTC.

The CDR3 reads CASSPRTGGRAEAFF. The CDR3 nucleotides are TGTGCCAGCAGTCCACGGACAGGGGGAAGGGCTGAAGCTTTCTTT. The chain links TRBV28 to TRBJ1-1; 10 bases agree with TRBD1. V lost 5 bases, J lost 6 bases, and 9 bases stayed unmatched. The CDR3 is 15 amino acids. Germline CDR1 is MDHEN and CDR2 is SYDVKM.

In DNA, the CDR3 is TGTGCCAGCAGCTTAGGTAGCACTCGCTCCCAAGAGACCCAGTACTTC. Translated, it gives CASSLGSTRSQETQYF. V gene TRBV7-9 combines with J gene TRBJ2-5; D is uncertain. From germline, CDR1 is SEHNR and CDR2 FQNEAQ (reference sequence). The CDR3 is 16 amino acids. Deletions cut 1 base from V and 1 base from J, with 13 bases between.

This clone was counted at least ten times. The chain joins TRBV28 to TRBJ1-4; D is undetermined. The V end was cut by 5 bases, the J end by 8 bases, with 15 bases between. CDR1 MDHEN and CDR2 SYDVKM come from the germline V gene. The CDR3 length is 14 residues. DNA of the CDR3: TGTGCCAGCAGTCCCCCAGCCCGCGGGGAAAAACTGTTTTTT. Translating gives CASSPPARGEKLFF.

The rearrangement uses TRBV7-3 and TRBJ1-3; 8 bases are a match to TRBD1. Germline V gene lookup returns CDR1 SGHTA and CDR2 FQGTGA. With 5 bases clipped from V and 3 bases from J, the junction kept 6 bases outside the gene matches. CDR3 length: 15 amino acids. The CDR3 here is CASSATGGVGNTIYF. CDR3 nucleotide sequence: TGTGCCAGCAGCGCCACAGGGGGAGTTGGAAACACCATATATTTT.

The CDR3 sequence is CASSADRLYNSPLHF. CDR3 coding DNA: TGTGCCAGCAGCGCCGACAGGCTCTATAATTCACCCCTCCACTTT. V and J are TRBV9 and TRBJ1-6, with D maybe TRBD1 (6 bases). CDR3 length: 15 residues. The V end was cut by 3 bases, the J end by 3 bases, with 10 bases between. Germline V gene lookup returns CDR1 SGDLS and CDR2 YYNGEE.

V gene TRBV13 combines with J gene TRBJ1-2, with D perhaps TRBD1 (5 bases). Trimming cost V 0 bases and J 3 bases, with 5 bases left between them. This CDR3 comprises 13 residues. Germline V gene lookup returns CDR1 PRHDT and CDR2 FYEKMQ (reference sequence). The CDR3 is CASSLGQDYGYTF. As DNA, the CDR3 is TGTGCCAGCAGCTTAGGACAGGACTATGGCTACACCTTC.

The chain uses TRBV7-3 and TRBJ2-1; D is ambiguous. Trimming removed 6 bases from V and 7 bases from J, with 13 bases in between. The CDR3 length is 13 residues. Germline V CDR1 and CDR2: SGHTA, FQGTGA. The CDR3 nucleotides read TGTGCCAGCAGATCAACAGTCGGAAATGAGCAGTTCTTC. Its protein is CASRSTVGNEQFF.

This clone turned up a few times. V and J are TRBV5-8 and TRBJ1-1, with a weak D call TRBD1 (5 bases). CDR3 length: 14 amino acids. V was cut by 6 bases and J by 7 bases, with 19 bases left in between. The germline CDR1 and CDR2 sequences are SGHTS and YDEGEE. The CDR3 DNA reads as TGTGCCAGCACCCTGGGGGACCAAAGGCGTGAAGCTTTCTTT. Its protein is CASTLGDQRREAFF.

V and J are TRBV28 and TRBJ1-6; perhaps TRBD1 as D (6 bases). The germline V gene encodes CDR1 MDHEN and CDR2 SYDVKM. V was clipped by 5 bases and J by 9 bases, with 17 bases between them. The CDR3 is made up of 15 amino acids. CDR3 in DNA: TGTGCCAGCAGTCGGGACACTTCAAGGAGTTCACCCCTCCACTTT. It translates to CASSRDTSRSSPLHF.

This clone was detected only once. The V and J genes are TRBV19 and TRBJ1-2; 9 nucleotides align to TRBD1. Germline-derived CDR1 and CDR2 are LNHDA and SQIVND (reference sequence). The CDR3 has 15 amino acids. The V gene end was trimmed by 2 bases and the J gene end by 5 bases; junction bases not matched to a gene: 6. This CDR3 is CASSIQGTGSYGYTF. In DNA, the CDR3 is TGTGCCAGTAGTATACAAGGGACAGGGTCGTATGGCTACACCTTC.

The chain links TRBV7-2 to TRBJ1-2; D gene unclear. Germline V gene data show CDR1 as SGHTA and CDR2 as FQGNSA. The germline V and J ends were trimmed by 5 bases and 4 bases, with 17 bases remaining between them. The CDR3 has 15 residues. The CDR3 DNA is TGTGCCAGCAGCCCGACGGCTTCCCCTTTCTATGGCTACACCTTC. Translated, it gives CASSPTASPFYGYTF.

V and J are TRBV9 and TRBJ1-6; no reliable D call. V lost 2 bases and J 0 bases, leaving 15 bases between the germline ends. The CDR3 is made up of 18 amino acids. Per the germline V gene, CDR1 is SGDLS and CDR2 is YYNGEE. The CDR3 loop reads CASSVPRRESSYNSPLHF. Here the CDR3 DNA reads TGTGCCAGCAGCGTGCCCCGTCGGGAGAGCTCCTATAATTCACCCCTCCACTTT. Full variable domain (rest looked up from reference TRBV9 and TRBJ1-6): DSGVTQTPKHLITATGQRVTLRCSPRSGDLSVYWYQQSLDQGLQFLIQYYNGEERAKGNILERFSAQQFPDLHSELNLSSLELGDSALYFCASSVPRRESSYNSPLHFGNGTRLTVT.

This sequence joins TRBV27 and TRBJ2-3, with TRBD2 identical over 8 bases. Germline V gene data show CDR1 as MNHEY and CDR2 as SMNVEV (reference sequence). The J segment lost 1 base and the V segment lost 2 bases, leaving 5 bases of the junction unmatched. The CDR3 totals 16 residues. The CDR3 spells CASSLRAGGGTDTQYF. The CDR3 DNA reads TGTGCCAGCAGTTTAAGGGCGGGAGGAGGCACAGATACGCAGTATTTT.